A selection of T cell receptor beta chains follows, all from one sample in a study of blood T cells in healthy people across ages. TCRdb re-analysed the 5' RACE reads in MiXCR, keeping a single row per CDR3 protein. Counted here are about 1.6 million distinct CDR3 sequences, around 36% occurring once; the ten biggest clones make up approximately 11%. Material for sequencing was blood. Receptors were obtained from a woman aged 30 to 39 in good health. CDR3s include the opening cysteine and the closing phenylalanine or tryptophan. D genes are given only for firm matches. Not every row has a clone size; where given, it reads once, few, many or a size class.

d_gene	abundance	v_gene	j_gene	CDR3nt	CDR3aa
TRBD1	few	TRBV27	TRBJ2-1	TGTGCCAGCAGTTTGGGACAGGGGGTGTATGAGCAGTTCTTC	CASSLGQGVYEQFF
.	.	TRBV7-8	TRBJ1-3	TGTGCCAGCAGCTTGGTGGGGCCGGCCGGGGTTGGAAACACCATATATTTT	CASSLVGPAGVGNTIYF
.	few	TRBV12-3/TRBV12-4	TRBJ2-7	TGTGCCAGCAGTTCCACGCGGGACTCATCCTACTACGAGCAGTACTTC	CASSSTRDSSYYEQYF
TRBD1	few	TRBV4-1	TRBJ2-7	TGCGCCAGCAGCCAGACCCCAAACCCAGGGACAGGGTACGAGCAGTACTTC	CASSQTPNPGTGYEQYF
TRBD2	many	TRBV12-3/TRBV12-4	TRBJ2-1	TGTGCCAGCAGCCGACCGACTAGCGGGGGGTACAATGAGCAGTTCTTC	CASSRPTSGGYNEQFF
TRBD1	.	TRBV13	TRBJ2-7	TGTGCCAGCAGCGCCCTGGACAGGGATCGGAACGAGCAGTACTTC	CASSALDRDRNEQYF
TRBD2	.	TRBV6-5	TRBJ2-1	TGTGCCAGCAGCCGACAGGGACTAGCGGGTGGGACAATACAGTTCTTC	CASSRQGLAGGTIQFF
.	.	TRBV3-1	TRBJ1-6	TGTGCCAGCAGCCAAGAAGGGGCCGGTACCTATAATTCACCCCTCCACTTT	CASSQEGAGTYNSPLHF
.	few	TRBV7-3	TRBJ2-3	TGTGCCAGCAGCTTAGGACTTTCCGGCACAGATACGCAGTATTTT	CASSLGLSGTDTQYF
.	.	TRBV3-1	TRBJ2-7	TGTGCCAGCAGCCCCCCAGGTGTGGGAGACGACGAGCAGTACTTC	CASSPPGVGDDEQYF
TRBD2	few	TRBV7-3	TRBJ2-1	TGTGCCAGCAGCCTGACCCGACTAGCGGGGTCAAACAATGAGCAGTTCTTC	CASSLTRLAGSNNEQFF
TRBD1	few	TRBV7-3	TRBJ2-7	TGTGCCAGCAGCGTCCGGGGGGGACAGGGGTACGAGCAGTACTTC	CASSVRGGQGYEQYF
.	.	TRBV27	TRBJ2-3	TGTGCCAGCAGTTTAATCGGGGCGATCGCAGATACGCAGTATTTT	CASSLIGAIADTQYF
.	few	TRBV12-3/TRBV12-4	TRBJ1-2	TGTGCCAGCAGTTTAGGGCAGGCTAATGGCTACACCTTC	CASSLGQANGYTF
.	.	TRBV6-6	TRBJ1-2	TGTGCCAGCAGTGATGGGATTGGCTACACCTTC	CASSDGIGYTF
.	many	TRBV29-1	TRBJ2-5	TGCAGCGTTGCTCGTCAGGAAGAGACCCAGTACTTC	CSVARQEETQYF
.	few	TRBV27	TRBJ2-7	TGTGCCAGCAGTTCGGCAGTCCGGTCGGCAGTCGAGCAGTACTTC	CASSSAVRSAVEQYF
.	.	TRBV11-2	TRBJ1-1	TGTGCCAGCAGCCGTAACCCATCCAGGGGTGTCACTGAAGCTTTCTTT	CASSRNPSRGVTEAFF
.	.	TRBV28	TRBJ2-7	TGTGCCAGCAGCCCACGGATTGACGAGCAGTACTTC	CASSPRIDEQYF
.	.	TRBV7-2	TRBJ2-3	TGTGCCTGCAGCGCCTACCTGCTAGATACGCAGTATTTT	CACSAYLLDTQYF